This entry is about one T cell receptor beta chain. Its antigen is currently unknown. These data originate in a study of somatic mutations in cytotoxic T cells in rheumatoid arthritis. Broader study findings: What antigens the expanded CD8+ clones targeted remained unknown.

Germline lookup yields CDR1 GTSNPN and CDR2 SVGIG (reference sequence). J lost 8 bases, V lost 4 bases, and 12 bases had no gene match. This CDR3 has 16 residues. Repertoires were generated with immunoSEQ multiplex PCR, while TCRdb's copy carries only in-frame clones and drops some. The sample comprises about 2,200 clones, over 60% of which are singletons, and approximately 44% rests with the top ten. The study pulled out CD4+ and CD8+ cells with positive magnetic bead selection and then checked their purity by flow cytometry. The chain employs TRBV30 and TRBJ2-1, with 12 nucleotides matching TRBD2. This clonotype was sampled from a man aged 70 or older with rheumatoid arthritis. The sample consisted of CD8+ T cells sorted from blood. CDR3 region: CAWTRLAGVLGDEQFF. The CDR3 DNA reads TGTGCCTGGACCCGACTAGCGGGAGTGTTGGGGGATGAGCAGTTCTTC.